The T cell receptor (beta chain) under discussion was sequenced for a study of blood T cell repertoires in COVID-19. About the study: The study drew acute and convalescent COVID-19 samples from the United States, Italy and Spain. PBMCs, B-cell-depleted T cells, or T cells were the source of the cDNA or gDNA that made up the material.

Seattle enrolled patients during active infection and tracked them longitudinally. Original data processing: Reference gene primers were amplified, and this amplification served to estimate nucleated cell counts. Sequencing was performed with immunoSEQ multiplex PCR; in TCRdb, only in-frame clones are kept and a portion is missing. V and J calls and clone size are as listed in that table; D and trimming were resolved from the DNA. This sample carries some 400,000 clones, roughly 86% of them seen once, and the ten largest clones take under 3%. Losses at the gene ends were 5 bases for V and 5 bases for J; bases not matched to a gene: 12. The CDR3 has 16 residues. From germline, CDR1 is KGHDR and CDR2 SFDVKD.

This chain links TRBV24-1 with TRBJ2-5; 8 bases map to TRBD2. Sequencing input: peripheral blood. The source is a woman in her sixties with COVID-19, enrolled during active disease. This CDR3 is CATSARVRGGLETQYF. The CDR3 bases are TGTGCCACCAGTGCACGTGTCCGGGGGGGCCTGGAGACCCAGTACTTC.